This T cell receptor (beta chain) was captured in a study of blood T cell repertoires in COVID-19 (dated by TCRdb to about 2020). About the full investigation: Recovered participants in ImmuneRACE Cohort 3 were defined by two consecutive negative NP/OP PCR tests, clearance by a healthcare professional, or resolution of symptoms. The samples were drawn from two sources: the first 160 participants of the ongoing ImmuneRACE study, and over 1,000 subjects contributed by 6 global collaborators. A freely available public database, intended as a resource for researchers studying the immune response to SARS-CoV-2, is where the repertoires were released. Where available, HLA class I and class II types were obtained from metadata supplied by the sample provider rather than from assay-based typing. Samples from collaborators originated in the United States, Italy and Spain and spanned both the acute and convalescent phases of COVID-19. Deeply sampled blood TCRbeta repertoires from subjects exposed to, actively infected with, or recovered from COVID-19 were included in the dataset. The prospective study material was composed of cDNA or gDNA derived from T cells, B-cell-depleted T cells, or PBMCs. Nearly every sample came with metadata listing a de-identified subject ID, COVID-19 status, age in years and sex. The investigation overall reported the following: The amount of clinical and demographic metadata varied by source and participant and was provided uncurated.

To note about this clone: Its antigen is not yet known. Base-call qualities are not available, and no considerably larger clone is one nucleotide away.

Participants in the prospective study were enrolled through a virtual design, were aged roughly 18 to 100 years, and lived in approximately 25 United States geographic areas. Cohort assignment in the prospective study relied on participant-reported clinical history from a screening survey and a study questionnaire. In the prospective study, whole blood, serum and a nasopharyngeal or oropharyngeal swab were collected from each participant by mobile phlebotomists. Additional blood draws and questionnaires over an approximately two-month period could optionally be provided by prospective study participants. Blood samples from the prospective study were shipped frozen or at room temperature prior to DNA extraction. CDR3 length: 15 amino acids, cysteine to phenylalanine. The kept DNA is CDR3 alone, 45 bases in frame from the first base. V is shortened by 4 bases, J by 8 bases, and the region joining them spans 17 bases. The germline V gene provides CDR1 SGHAT and CDR2 FQNNGV.

TCRbeta CDR3 regions were amplified from genomic DNA by means of the immunoSEQ Assay, a bias-controlled multiplex PCR. The authors processed their data as follows. Nucleated cell counts per sample were estimated from amplification of reference gene primers within the assay. Sequence reads were collapsed and filtered to measure the absolute abundance of every unique TCRbeta CDR3 rearrangement. Productive Simpson clonality was computed per sample as the square root of Simpson's diversity index over productive rearrangements. Imported from immuneACCESS, the table was reduced by TCRdb to in-frame sequences with V and J called. These copies leave out some clones; in studies compared against another copy, an unresolved V gene accounts for under half, and the cause of the remainder is not known. V and J calls and clone size come straight from that table; D and trimming were deduced from the DNA. The sample table lists about 210,000 clones, roughly nine tenths of them with a count of one. Of the sample, approximately 23% is held by the ten largest clones.

Sequenced input: PBMCs or T cells enriched from blood (not recorded which). The V gene is TRBV11-2 and the J gene is TRBJ1-4; TRBD1 might be the D gene, on 6 matching bases. The receptor comes from a woman aged 40-49 years in a cohort exposed to, infected with or recovered from COVID-19 (not recorded which). The DNA sequence is TGTGCCAGCAGCTCGTCAGGGGTTCCGGGCGAAAAACTGTTTTTT. The translation is CASSSSGVPGEKLFF.